The subject of this entry is one TCR beta chain. The sample is drawn from a study of blood T cell repertoires in COVID-19. Study background: Sites in the United States, Italy and Spain provided acute and convalescent COVID-19 samples.

Produced via immunoSEQ multiplex PCR; TCRdb's table is partial and in-frame only. The table includes about 330,000 clones, roughly 90% detected once. Patients at the Seattle site were enrolled during active infection and followed longitudinally. Sample: peripheral blood. This clonotype originated in a man in his thirties or forties with COVID-19, enrolled during active disease.

The CDR3 region has the DNA TGTGCCAGTAGTAAGGACAGGGGGCTTAACACAGATACGCAGTATTTT. Translated, it gives CASSKDRGLNTDTQYF. The chain recombines TRBV19 with TRBJ2-3; 11 nucleotides align to TRBD1. Germline CDR1 and CDR2: LNHDA and SQIVND (reference sequence). The CDR3 spans 16 residues. The junction had 5 bases not matched to a gene; V was cut back by 4 bases and J by 2 bases. Filled out from reference TRBV19 and TRBJ2-3, the complete variable domain reads DGGITQSPKYLFRKEGQNVTLSCEQNLNHDAMYWYRQDPGQGLRLIYYSQIVNDFQKGDIAEGYSVSREKKESFPLTVTSAQKNPTAFYLCASSKDRGLNTDTQYFGPGTRLTVL.